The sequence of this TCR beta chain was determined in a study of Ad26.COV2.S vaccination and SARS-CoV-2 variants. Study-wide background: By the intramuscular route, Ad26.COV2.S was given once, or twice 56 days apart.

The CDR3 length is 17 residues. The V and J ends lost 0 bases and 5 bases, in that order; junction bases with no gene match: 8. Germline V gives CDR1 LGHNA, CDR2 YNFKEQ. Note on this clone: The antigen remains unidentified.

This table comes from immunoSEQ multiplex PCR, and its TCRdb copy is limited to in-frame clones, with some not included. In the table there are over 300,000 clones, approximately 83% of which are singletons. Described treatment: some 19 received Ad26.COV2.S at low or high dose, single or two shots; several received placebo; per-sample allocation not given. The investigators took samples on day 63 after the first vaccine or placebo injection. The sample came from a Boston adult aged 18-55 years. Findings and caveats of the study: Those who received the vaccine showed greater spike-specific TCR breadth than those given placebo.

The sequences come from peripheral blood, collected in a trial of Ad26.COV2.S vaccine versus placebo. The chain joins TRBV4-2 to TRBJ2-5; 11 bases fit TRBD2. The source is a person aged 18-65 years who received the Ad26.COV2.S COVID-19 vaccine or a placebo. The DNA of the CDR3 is TGTGCCAGCAGCCAAGATATAGCGGGAGGGCAGATGGAGACCCAGTACTTC. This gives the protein CASSQDIAGGQMETQYF.